This TCR beta chain was sequenced in a study of post-analysis software for immune sequencing data. The CDR3 length is 16 residues. Trimming took 4 bases from V and 5 from J, leaving 22 bases between them. Germline CDR1 reads SGHRS; CDR2 reads YFSETQ. Researchers reported that TCR beta cDNA libraries carried unique molecular identifiers. One entry per CDR3 protein results from TCRdb running MiXCR on the PCR reads. The sample records fewer than 550,000 distinct CDR3 sequences, 34% being singletons. This clonotype turned up a few times. Its target is not known. Broader study findings: Controls had lower frequencies than patients of about 5 TRBV segments, which included TRBV5-6, TRBV5-1 and TRBV20-1.

J is TRBJ2-7 and V is TRBV5-1; D may match TRBD1 or TRBD2 (5 bases each). Sequencing was done on a sample of blood. This TCR was recovered from a girl between 2 and 17 years old with multiple sclerosis. The CDR3 loop reads CASSRGWDLGYHEQYF. Written as DNA, the CDR3 is TGCGCCAGCAGCAGAGGATGGGACCTAGGGTACCACGAGCAGTACTTC.